This T cell receptor (beta chain) comes out of a study of radiation and T cells in renal cell carcinoma. General study findings and limits: Without pretreatment biopsies, baseline tumor clonotype presence was undetermined. Dominant CDR3 motifs occupied more repertoire in irradiated than control tumors.

Trimming removed 5 bases from V and 8 bases from J, with 16 bases in between. Per the germline V gene, CDR1 is SEHNR and CDR2 is FQNEAQ (reference sequence). This CDR3 contains 15 residues. Produced via immunoSEQ multiplex PCR; TCRdb's table is partial and in-frame only. The sample includes under 20,000 clones, 64% of them seen just once. This clone was seen a few times. Its matching antigen is unknown. Treatment meaning: 15 Gy SBRT to primary tumor, nephrectomy 4 weeks later. Nephrectomy followed 15 Gy stereotactic body radiation by 4 weeks. This chain links TRBV7-9 with TRBJ1-6; a possible D gene is TRBD1 (5 bases). The receptor's source is a woman between 70 and 85 years old with renal cell carcinoma. The sequencing here drew on tumor tissue, taken from a patient whose treatment included radiotherapy and nephrectomy. CDR3 sequence: CASSPTGGFDSPLHF. The CDR3 DNA sequence: TGTGCCAGCAGCCCCACCGGGGGGTTTGATTCACCCCTCCACTTT.